Listed here are 5 T cell receptor beta chains from one sample, sequenced in a study of beta chain features in type 1 diabetes. TCRB transcripts that were expressed got sequenced, as all of the isolated RNA had been reverse transcribed. TCRdb's table, derived via immunoSEQ multiplex PCR, lists solely in-frame clones and lacks some. The table shows over 350,000 clones, with over 13% occurring only once. Sequenced material: naive CD4+ T cells from blood. Receptor source: a woman aged 18-30 years in good health.

This clone was observed a handful of times. This chain joins TRBV28 and TRBJ1-2, with 8 bases identical to TRBD1. Germline V gene sequence: CDR1 MDHEN, CDR2 SYDVKM. V dropped 2 bases and J dropped 6; count of bases not matched to a gene: 8. The length of the CDR3 is 15 residues. The CDR3 spells CASSLGVRGQDGYTF. DNA for the CDR3: TGTGCCAGCAGTTTAGGGGTTAGGGGACAGGATGGCTACACCTTC.

This chain links TRBV12-5 with TRBJ2-7; tentatively, D is TRBD2 (5 bases). This CDR3 has 14 amino acids. Germline CDR1 and CDR2: LGHNT and FRNRAP. The V gene lost 8 bases and the J gene lost 7 bases, with 21 bases spanning the gap. The CDR3 DNA reads as TGTGCTAGTAGTTCGATACCGGGGTTGAGTGAGCAGTACTTC. Protein product: CASSSIPGLSEQYF.

The chain combines TRBV29-1 with TRBJ2-3; possibly TRBD1 for D (5 bases). CDR3 size: 14 residues. V lost 6 bases and J lost 3, with 16 bases in between. The germline gives CDR1 SQVTM, CDR2 ANQGSEA. In nucleotides, the CDR3 is TGCAGCGTGGAACTTCAGACAGTGACAGATACGCAGTATTTT. As protein: CSVELQTVTDTQYF.

This clone was detected only a few times. The chain combines TRBV29-1 with TRBJ2-2; TRBD1 matches at 7 bases. V trimming: 1 base; J trimming: 7 bases; junction bases outside the gene matches: 3. Germline V gives CDR1 SQVTM, CDR2 ANQGSEA. The CDR3 is 13 amino acids. The CDR3 region has the DNA TGCAGCGTTGAAGGGCAGGGGGACGGGGAGCTGTTTTTT. This translates into CSVEGQGDGELFF.

V gene TRBV28 combines with J gene TRBJ1-1, with D possibly matching TRBD1 (5 bases). Germline CDR1 is MDHEN and CDR2 is SYDVKM. V lost 6 bases, J lost 0 bases, and 11 bases lay in between. The CDR3 is 14 residues long. DNA for the CDR3: TGTGCCAGCAGACCCGACAGCGTGAACACTGAAGCTTTCTTT. Amino acid sequence: CASRPDSVNTEAFF.